This TCR beta chain comes out of a study of blood T cell repertoires in COVID-19. Enrollees, roughly 18 to 90 years old, lived in 24 US areas. Cohorts were based on clinical histories the participants reported. Using immunoSEQ multiplex PCR, the repertoire was profiled, and TCRdb retains in-frame clones only, with some absent. The sample consists of a few hundred thousand clones, roughly nine tenths of them appearing once. The CDR3 extends over 14 amino acids. Trimming cost V 6 bases and J 2 bases; bases outside gene matches: 6. CDR1 is MNHEY and CDR2 is SMNVEV in the germline V gene (reference sequence).

J is TRBJ1-1 and V is TRBV27, with TRBD1 matching 7 bases. The source is a human donor in a cohort exposed to, infected with or recovered from COVID-19 (not recorded which). The donor label of this sample is uncertain. The sample consisted of PBMCs or T cells enriched from blood (not recorded which). CDR3 loop: CASRTGPTNTEAFF. CDR3 bases: TGTGCCAGCAGGACAGGGCCCACTAACACTGAAGCTTTCTTT.